Included here is one T cell receptor beta chain sequence, with context. These data belong to a study of blood T cell repertoires in COVID-19. Participants' reported clinical history set cohort assignment. A PCR-confirmed or clinician-diagnosed COVID-19 case had contacted exposed participants within 2 weeks of entry. Profiled with immunoSEQ multiplex PCR; TCRdb holds only in-frame clones, not every one. The table includes fewer than 150,000 clones, less than 85% detected once. CDR1 is SGHTA and CDR2 is FQGNSA in the germline V gene. The CDR3 sequence is 14 residues long. Trimming took 4 bases from V and 6 from J, leaving 14 bases between them.

Sequenced sample: PBMCs or T cells enriched from blood (not recorded which). The V call is TRBV7-2, the J call TRBJ2-3; tentative D call: TRBD2 (5 bases). This sequence originates from a woman aged 18-29 years who had been exposed to COVID-19. The CDR3 bases are TGTGCCAGCAGCTCGAGCGGAATCGGTGATACGCAGTATTTT. It is translated as CASSSSGIGDTQYF.